This TCR beta chain was observed in a study of shared clonotypes between healthy human individuals. Overall study results and limits: Non-shared clonotypes had lower generation probabilities than those shared by all four donors.

Comment on this clone: What it binds is unknown.

Libraries were prepared by immunoSEQ multiplex PCR; TCRdb keeps only in-frame clonotypes and omits some of them. This repertoire shows under 200,000 clones, over 85% found once; its top ten account for around 0.067%. The TCR sequence derives from a woman in her twenties or thirties in good health. The sequencing sample was made of naive CD4+ T cells sorted from blood. Specified subset: CD45RA+ positively selected.

CDR3 sequence (DNA): TGTGCCAGTAGTGACCAGGGCAGGGAGACCCAGTACTTC. This encodes CASSDQGRETQYF. The chain has TRBV19 and TRBJ2-5; D might be TRBD1 (5 bases). CDR3 length equals 13 residues. The germline gives CDR1 LNHDA, CDR2 SQIVND (reference sequence). The V end was cut by 5 bases, the J end by 5 bases, with 12 bases between.